Detailed here is one T cell receptor (beta chain). There is no known antigen for this receptor. Qualities for individual bases were not recorded, and no much larger clone is one base off. The sample is drawn from a study of blood T cells in healthy people across ages (dated by TCRdb to 2015 to 2017). Study-wide context: In model experiments, template switching captured roughly one uniquely barcoded TCR beta cDNA molecule for every two T cells. Four age groups were formed from the donors: young (average about 16 years), middle-aged (approximately 42), aged (approximately 60) and long-lived (about 80). To avoid experimental bias, donors of different ages were spread randomly across the sequencing lanes. The study measured age-related changes in TCR beta repertoire diversity using deep sequencing normalized with unique cDNA molecular identifiers. For two donors (one aged 18 to 30 and one aged 80 or older), the study analyzed two additional independent replicas of 1 million unique cDNA reads from the same blood draw.

Library preparation was by 5' RACE. Sequencing instrument: Illumina HiSeq 2500. A second roughly 7 to 11 cycle PCR used a sample-barcoded 5' primer and a J-beta primer mix. A template-switch 5' adaptor carrying 12 random nucleotides introduced a unique molecular identifier onto each TCR beta cDNA molecule. At least 3 million CDR3-containing paired-end reads were obtained from each sample. First-strand cDNA synthesis was performed from all RNA using the Mint cDNA synthesis kit, with priming by a TRBC-specific oligonucleotide. Following uracil-DNA glycosylase treatment, all cDNA underwent a first 18-cycle PCR with the universal primers M1SS and BC2_uni_R. As for how the authors treated the data: For normalization, 1 million high-quality reads, each with a distinct molecular identifier, were randomly selected from each sample. Reads sharing molecular identifiers were discarded rather than binned into consensus sequences. MiTCR, set to a Q25 quality threshold and the strictest error-elimination algorithm, was used for CDR3 identification, clonotype clustering and error correction. A nonparametric unseen species model with Euler transformation was used to estimate a lower bound on total TCR beta diversity. TCRdb reprocessed the public reads (quality trimming at Q25 with fastp, clone calling with MiXCR) and kept in-frame beta chains. When rows share a CDR3 protein, they turn into one entry using the most common DNA and genes. The V and J calls here are based on TCRdb, not the publication. For this sample the table gives around 670,000 distinct CDR3 sequences, of which about 30% were detected only once. The leading ten clones occupy approximately 15% of the sample.

Study-wide findings and limitations: Because donor CMV infection status was unknown, age-related changes in expanded clonotypes were potentially confounded. Observed TCR beta diversity per million T cells fell roughly linearly with age, and a significant reduction was already apparent by age around 40. There was a strong correlation between observed TCR beta diversity and the percentage of naive T cells measured by flow cytometry. Estimates of total diversity from one million sequenced T cells were regarded as lower bounds and underestimates. Compared with the aged group, more naive CD4+ T cells, fewer expanded clones and increased TCR diversity were shown by the long-lived group, suggesting age selection. Conclusive comparison of naive and antigen-experienced compartments was prevented by the profiling of bulk unsorted PBMCs.

The donors were roughly 38 Caucasian individuals from Russia, aged roughly 6 to 90 years, who were systemically healthy. Around 9.8 milliliters of peripheral blood were collected from each donor into EDTA-treated Vacutainer tubes. PBMCs were isolated by Ficoll-Paque density-gradient centrifugation, with at least 6 million obtained per sample. Trizol reagent was used to extract total RNA from the PBMCs, yielding at least 5.5 micrograms per sample. For every donor, flow cytometry on a PBMC aliquot measured the percentage of naive CD45RAhigh/CD27high T cells. Here V drops 2 bases and J drops 0 bases, and the junction holds 3 bases not matched to any gene. CDR3 length: 16 amino acids, cysteine to phenylalanine. Only CDR3 DNA remains: 48 bases, in frame from the first base. CDR1 DFQATT and CDR2 SNEGSKA are derived from the germline V gene (reference sequence).

Sequenced sample: blood. The chain is encoded by TRBV20-1 joined to TRBJ2-5, with 13 central nucleotides matching TRBD2. The sequence came from a woman aged 80 or over in good health. The nucleotide sequence is TGCAGTGCTAGACATACTAGCGGGGGGGACCAAGAGACCCAGTACTTC. The encoded protein is CSARHTSGGDQETQYF.